Each of the 4 T cell receptor beta chains below was sequenced from the same sample in a study of T cell responses to AZD1222 COVID-19 vaccine. The repertoire was sequenced with immunoSEQ multiplex PCR; TCRdb's copy has only in-frame clones and lacks some. The table lists some 140,000 clones, roughly 80% of them singletons, with over 4% in the top ten. Specimen: peripheral blood, collected on day 0 of AZD1222 vaccination. Every receptor here comes from an adult in good health.

J is TRBJ1-6 and V is TRBV9; D ambiguous. The CDR3 has 15 amino acids. The ends were cut back, 0 bases at V and 11 bases at J, with 15 bases in the middle. The germline CDR1 and CDR2 sequences are SGDLS and YYNGEE. Here the CDR3 reads CASSVDSTLPTPLHF. The CDR3 nucleotides are TGTGCCAGCAGCGTAGATTCGACCTTGCCGACACCCCTCCACTTT.

Concerning this clone itself: Other DNA sequences in the same sample also yield this CDR3. The chain is built from TRBV3-1 (or the pseudogene TRBV3-2) and TRBJ1-1; TRBD1 matches 7 bases. J lost 1 base, V lost 2 bases, and 1 base had no gene match. In germline, CDR1 is LGHDT, CDR2 YNNKEL (reference sequence). This CDR3 has 14 residues. The CDR3 DNA reads TGTGCCAGCAGCCAACGGGACAGGAACACTGAAGCTTTCTTT. It yields the protein CASSQRDRNTEAFF.

The chain is built from TRBV29-1 and TRBJ2-3; the match to TRBD2 covers 10 bases. Per germline, CDR1 SQVTM and CDR2 ANQGSEA. This CDR3 spans 14 amino acids. The V gene end was trimmed by 7 bases and the J gene end by 6 bases; junction bases not matched to a gene: 10. The CDR3 nucleotides read TGCAGCGCGGTCCGCCAACTAGCGGGGGATACGCAGTATTTT. Its protein product is CSAVRQLAGDTQYF.

The V gene is TRBV30, the J gene TRBJ2-7; 8 bases line up with TRBD1. This CDR3 has 13 amino acids. V was pared by 1 base and J by 3 bases, with 2 bases of the junction left unmatched. Germline V gene data show CDR1 as GTSNPN and CDR2 as SVGIG (reference sequence). CDR3 sequence: CAWSATGGYEQYF. The DNA of the CDR3 is TGTGCCTGGAGTGCTACAGGGGGCTACGAGCAGTACTTC.